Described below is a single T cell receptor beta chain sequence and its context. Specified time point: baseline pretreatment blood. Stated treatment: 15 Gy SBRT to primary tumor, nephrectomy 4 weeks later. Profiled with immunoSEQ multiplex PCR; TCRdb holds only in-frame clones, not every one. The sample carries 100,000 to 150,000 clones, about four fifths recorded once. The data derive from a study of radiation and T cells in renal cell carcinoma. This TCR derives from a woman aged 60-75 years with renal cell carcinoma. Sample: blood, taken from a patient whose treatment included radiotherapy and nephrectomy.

The CDR3 nucleotides read TGTGCCAGCAGCCAAGCCCCCGGCCTCCAGGGGGAGACCCAGTACTTC. Amino acid sequence: CASSQAPGLQGETQYF. The rearrangement links TRBV14 to TRBJ2-5, with D possibly TRBD1 on 6 matching bases. The CDR3 totals 16 residues. V shed 1 base and J shed 5 bases, with 17 bases lying between them. Looked up from germline, CDR1 is SGHDN and CDR2 is FVKESK.